Listed here is a single TCR beta chain. Its antigen is as yet unknown. The data were taken from a study of siplizumab effects on memory and regulatory T cells. General study results and limits: The study found naive T cells seemingly more diverse than memory cells and seemingly major alloresponse contributors.

Data came from immunoSEQ multiplex PCR; TCRdb stores just in-frame clones and leaves some out. The sample has about 110,000 clones; under 95% are singletons. CDR1 SGHRS and CDR2 YFSETQ come from the germline V gene. This CDR3 region has 13 residues. V was clipped by 3 bases and J by 2 bases; unmatched bases: 1. The origin of this receptor is a human donor in good health. The rearrangement links TRBV5-1 to TRBJ2-5; 7 nucleotides line up with TRBD1. Sequenced: Tregs sorted from blood. CDR3 sequence: CASSSTGQETQYF. The CDR3 nucleotides are TGCGCCAGCAGCTCGACAGGGCAAGAGACCCAGTACTTC.